A selection of T cell receptor beta chains follows, all from one sample in a study of blood T cell repertoires in COVID-19. The protocol was immunoSEQ multiplex PCR, while the TCRdb copy is restricted to in-frame clones and leaves out a portion. Among about 380,000 clones, roughly four fifths were seen once, and the ten largest hold over 0.95%. Sequenced sample: peripheral blood. These receptors were obtained from a human donor with acute or convalescent COVID-19. The donor label of this sample is uncertain. Both conserved end residues are part of each CDR3. A D gene is named only where the DNA matches it firmly. Part of the rows lack a size; the others show once, few, many or a class for expanded clones.

size | D | J | V | CDR3 | DNA
many | . | TRBJ1-1 | TRBV29-1 | CSVDRLNTEAFF | TGCAGCGTTGACAGATTGAACACTGAAGCTTTCTTT
. | . | TRBJ1-2 | TRBV20-1 | CSASSAKEGYTF | TGCAGTGCTAGTTCCGCAAAGGAGGGCTACACCTTC
. | . | TRBJ2-1 | TRBV24-1 | CATSEAGGNEQFF | TGTGCCACCAGTGAAGCCGGCGGCAATGAGCAGTTCTTC
. | . | TRBJ2-6 | TRBV5-6 | CASSLLGRAGANVLTF | TGTGCCAGCAGCTTGCTCGGTCGCGCTGGGGCCAACGTCCTGACTTTC
once | . | TRBJ2-7 | TRBV27 | CASSLGTTYEQYF | TGTGCCAGCAGTTTAGGGACAACTTACGAGCAGTACTTC
. | TRBD1 | TRBJ2-7 | TRBV4-1 | CASSLDRGVNEQYF | TGCGCCAGCAGCCTAGACAGGGGAGTGAACGAGCAGTACTTC
few | . | TRBJ1-5 | TRBV6-5 | CASSWTEGTNQPQHF | TGTGCCAGCAGTTGGACAGAGGGAACAAATCAGCCCCAGCATTTT
. | . | TRBJ1-1 | TRBV15 | CATTLGGYMNTEAFF | TGTGCCACCACCTTGGGGGGGTACATGAACACTGAAGCTTTCTTT
. | . | TRBJ1-2 | TRBV3-1/TRBV3-2 | CASSPISGDYGYTF | TGTGCCAGCAGCCCAATCTCGGGAGATTATGGCTACACCTTC
. | . | TRBJ2-2 | TRBV5-1 | CASSLARAANTGELFF | TGCGCCAGCAGCTTGGCAAGAGCCGCGAACACCGGGGAGCTGTTTTTT
. | TRBD2 | TRBJ2-1 | TRBV5-5 | CASSPNSGASYNEQFF | TGTGCCAGCAGCCCTAATAGCGGGGCCTCCTACAATGAGCAGTTCTTC
. | TRBD1 | TRBJ2-7 | TRBV11-2 | CASSLGQAEQYF | TGTGCCAGCAGCCTAGGACAGGCCGAGCAGTACTTC
. | TRBD1 | TRBJ2-7 | TRBV12-3/TRBV12-4 | CASKGTEYEQYF | TGTGCCAGCAAGGGGACAGAGTACGAGCAGTACTTC
. | . | TRBJ2-3 | TRBV5-1 | CASSLGVGGGPGITDTQYF | TGCGCCAGCAGCCTTGGTGTGGGCGGGGGCCCGGGCATCACAGATACGCAGTATTTT
. | . | TRBJ1-5 | TRBV10-1 | CASSEGGLNQPQHF | TGCGCCAGCAGTGAAGGAGGACTGAATCAGCCCCAGCATTTT
. | TRBD1 | TRBJ1-5 | TRBV30 | CAWRAGQAFNQPQHF | TGTGCCTGGAGGGCGGGACAGGCTTTCAATCAGCCCCAGCATTTT
. | . | TRBJ1-2 | TRBV11-2 | CASSADRRYGYTF | TGTGCCAGCAGCGCGGACAGAAGATATGGCTACACCTTC
. | TRBD1 | TRBJ2-7 | TRBV7-9 | CASSPGTGGLKEQYF | TGTGCCAGCAGTCCAGGGACAGGCGGGTTGAAGGAGCAGTACTTC
. | . | TRBJ1-2 | TRBV5-4 | CASSGRLGANYGYTF | TGTGCCAGCAGCGGTAGATTAGGAGCTAACTATGGCTACACCTTC
. | . | TRBJ1-5 | TRBV7-2 | CASSLQRGNQPQHF | TGTGCCAGCAGCTTACAGAGGGGCAATCAGCCCCAGCATTTT
. | . | TRBJ1-2 | TRBV5-6 | CASSLAGSGQALF | TGTGCCAGCAGCTTGGCGGGTAGCGGTCAGGCTCTCTTC
many | . | TRBJ2-2 | TRBV10-1 | CASSESGGARSGELFF | TGCGCCAGCAGTGAGTCGGGGGGGGCTCGGAGCGGGGAGCTGTTTTTT
. | . | TRBJ1-1 | TRBV5-1 | CASSLIPGIEAFF | TGCGCCAGCAGCTTGATTCCAGGGATAGAAGCTTTCTTT
. | TRBD1 | TRBJ1-1 | TRBV9 | CASTRQGTNTEAFF | TGTGCCAGCACCCGACAGGGGACAAACACTGAAGCTTTCTTT
. | . | TRBJ2-3 | TRBV7-2 | CASSLAGTQYF | TGTGCCAGCAGCCTGGCTGGTACGCAGTATTTT
. | . | TRBJ1-4 | TRBV2 | CASSLQGTTNEKLFF | TGTGCCAGCAGTTTACAGGGAACGACTAATGAAAAACTGTTTTTT
. | . | TRBJ1-4 | TRBV18 | CASSQTLREKLFF | TGTGCCAGCTCACAAACTCTCCGAGAAAAACTGTTTTTT
. | . | TRBJ1-1 | TRBV2 | CASAREGLTEAFF | TGTGCCAGCGCCCGGGAGGGGCTCACTGAAGCTTTCTTT
few | . | TRBJ1-1 | TRBV11-1 | CASSLAMNTEAFF | TGTGCCAGCAGCTTAGCCATGAACACTGAAGCTTTCTTT
. | . | TRBJ1-6 | TRBV5-1 | CASSRSSNSPLHF | TGCGCCAGCAGCAGATCCAGTAATTCACCCCTCCACTTT
once | . | TRBJ2-7 | TRBV7-2 | CASSLTGSTEQYF | TGTGCCAGCAGCTTAACAGGTTCTACGGAGCAGTACTTC
few | TRBD1 | TRBJ1-4 | TRBV7-2 | CASSLDRGGEKLFF | TGTGCCAGCAGCCTGGACAGGGGAGGAGAAAAACTGTTTTTT
few | . | TRBJ1-2 | TRBV21-1 | CARRRGYGYTF | TGTGCCCGGCGGCGTGGCTATGGCTACACCTTC
. | . | TRBJ1-5 | TRBV30 | CAWSHRARQPQHF | TGTGCCTGGAGTCACAGGGCTAGGCAGCCCCAGCATTTT
. | . | TRBJ2-1 | TRBV12-3/TRBV12-4 | CASSSLAYNEQFF | TGTGCCAGCAGTTCACTAGCTTACAATGAGCAGTTCTTC
. | TRBD1 | TRBJ1-1 | TRBV18 | CASSEVQGPEAFF | TGTGCCAGCTCGGAGGTACAGGGGCCTGAAGCTTTCTTT